This paragraph reports one T cell receptor beta chain. The repertoire was sequenced with immunoSEQ multiplex PCR; TCRdb's copy has only in-frame clones and lacks some. In the table there are 10,000 to 13,000 clones, approximately 83% of which are singletons. The CDR3 length is 16 residues. Germline loops: CDR1 SGHRS, CDR2 YFSETQ. Trimming at V came to 0 bases and at J to 3 bases, leaving 6 bases not matched to a gene. These data are taken from a study of T cell repertoires in MIS-A myocarditis. The sequence was collected from a man between 18 and 35 years old with fulminant myocarditis from multisystem inflammatory syndrome in adults (MIS-A) after COVID-19. What was sequenced was right ventricle heart tissue obtained at autopsy. This sequence joins TRBV5-1 and TRBJ2-5; 9 nucleotides align to TRBD2. In nucleotides, the CDR3 is TGCGCCAGCAGCTTGGGGTTAGGGACTAGCAAAGAGACCCAGTACTTC. Translated, it gives CASSLGLGTSKETQYF.